These 19 T cell receptor beta chains share one sample of origin, sequenced in a study of blood T cell repertoires in COVID-19. Method: immunoSEQ multiplex PCR; TCRdb's copy keeps in-frame clones and lacks some. The repertoire holds 150,000 to 200,000 clones, with 80% as singletons. Sequencing was done on a sample of PBMCs or T cells enriched from blood (not recorded which). Source of these receptors: a man aged 35-49 years who had recovered from COVID-19.

This clone came up once. The V and J genes are TRBV19 and TRBJ1-5, with D possibly matching TRBD1 (5 bases). V lost 3 bases, J lost 3 bases, and 12 bases lay in between. The germline gives CDR1 LNHDA, CDR2 SQIVND (reference sequence). CDR3 length: 15 residues. This CDR3 reads CASSIVGATNQPQHF. The DNA of the CDR3 is TGTGCCAGTAGTATTGTAGGGGCGACCAATCAGCCCCAGCATTTT.

The V and J genes are TRBV24-1 and TRBJ2-2, with D tentatively TRBD2 (5 bases). V lost 2 bases to trimming and J lost 3 bases, with 12 bases between them. The germline V gene encodes CDR1 KGHDR and CDR2 SFDVKD. The CDR3 has 16 residues. CDR3 residues: CATSDWTSGDTGELFF. For the CDR3, the DNA is TGTGCCACCAGTGATTGGACGAGCGGAGACACCGGGGAGCTGTTTTTT.

The J gene is TRBJ2-7, the V gene TRBV4-2; TRBD2 agrees at 8 bases. V shed 2 bases, J shed 7 bases, and the junction held 7 bases outside the gene matches. The length of the CDR3 is 14 residues. Germline V gene data show CDR1 as LGHNA and CDR2 as YNFKEQ. For the CDR3, the DNA is TGTGCCAGCAGCCAAACTAGCGGTCCGGGAGAGCAGTACTTC. Its protein product is CASSQTSGPGEQYF.

This clone appeared a few times. The chain couples TRBV3-1 (or the pseudogene TRBV3-2) to TRBJ2-1, with D possibly TRBD2 on 6 matching bases. This CDR3 is 16 amino acids long. V was trimmed by 4 bases and J by 1 base, leaving 14 bases between them. Per germline, CDR1 LGHDT and CDR2 YNNKEL (reference sequence). The CDR3 spells CASSPRSGLSYNEQFF. The CDR3 region has the DNA TGTGCCAGCAGCCCACGTAGCGGATTGTCCTACAATGAGCAGTTCTTC.

The gene calls are TRBV7-9 and TRBJ2-6, with 9 nucleotides matching TRBD1. CDR3 length equals 18 residues. Germline trimming cut 1 base from V and 0 bases from J; bases unmatched to any gene: 4. Germline assignment: CDR1 SEHNR and CDR2 FQNEAQ (reference sequence). This CDR3 is CASSLGGTGTSGANVLTF. The CDR3 bases are TGTGCCAGCAGCTTAGGGGGGACAGGGACCTCTGGGGCCAACGTCCTGACTTTC.

This clone appeared once. This chain uses TRBV2 with TRBJ1-6; 8 bases fit TRBD1. Germline V gene data show CDR1 as SNHLY and CDR2 as FYNNEI. The CDR3 totals 12 residues. Losses at the gene ends were 9 bases for V and 11 bases for J; bases not matched to a gene: 6. The CDR3 protein is CASGQGNAPLHF. CDR3 DNA: TGTGCCAGTGGACAGGGTAACGCACCCCTCCACTTT.

This sequence joins TRBV5-1 and TRBJ2-5, with TRBD1 matching 7 bases. Germline lookup yields CDR1 SGHRS and CDR2 YFSETQ. This CDR3 is 15 amino acids long. V was clipped by 3 bases and J by 5 bases; unmatched bases: 10. The CDR3 sequence: CASSSSSGTAETQYF. CDR3 nucleotide sequence: TGCGCCAGCAGCTCCTCATCCGGGACAGCGGAGACCCAGTACTTC.

This chain connects TRBV19 to TRBJ1-5; no firm D call. Trimming pared 6 bases from V and 4 bases from J, leaving 22 bases between. CDR1 and CDR2 from the germline V gene are LNHDA and SQIVND (reference sequence). The CDR3 spans 17 residues. DNA for the CDR3: TGTGCCAGTAGCGTCGGACTTAACGGTATGAGGAATCAGCCCCAGCATTTT. Residues: CASSVGLNGMRNQPQHF.

V gene TRBV5-6 combines with J gene TRBJ1-2; 7 bases map to TRBD1. The J segment lost 2 bases and the V segment lost 0 bases, leaving 10 bases of the junction unmatched. The CDR3 is 17 residues long. Germline CDR1 is SGHDT and CDR2 is YYEEEE. CDR3 DNA: TGTGCCAGCAGCTTGGACTGGGCCGGGACAGTAAACTATGGCTACACCTTC. Translation gives CASSLDWAGTVNYGYTF.

This clone has just one count. This rearrangement joins TRBV5-1 to TRBJ1-4, with TRBD1 as a possible D gene (6 bases). The ends were cut back, 0 bases at V and 8 bases at J, with 8 bases in the middle. This CDR3 has 13 amino acids. Per the germline V gene, CDR1 is SGHRS and CDR2 is YFSETQ. In DNA form, the CDR3 reads TGCGCCAGCAGCTTGGGGGACACCGAAAAACTGTTTTTT. It specifies CASSLGDTEKLFF.

V and J are TRBV27 and TRBJ2-2; D might be TRBD2 (6 bases). The germline CDR1 and CDR2 sequences are MNHEY and SMNVEV (reference sequence). The CDR3 extends over 15 amino acids. With 7 bases removed from V and 1 base from J, the gap between germline ends came to 13 bases. The chain's CDR3 is CASTDRRGNTGELFF. DNA of the CDR3: TGTGCCAGCACCGATCGGAGGGGGAACACCGGGGAGCTGTTTTTT.

The genes are TRBV10-3 and TRBJ2-3, with a possible D match to TRBD1 (7 bases). The CDR3 extends over 18 amino acids. V shed 0 bases and J shed 0 bases, with 16 bases lying between them. Germline V gene lookup returns CDR1 ENHRY and CDR2 SYGVKD. CDR3 amino acids: CAISESGGTAASTDTQYF. Here the CDR3 DNA reads TGTGCCATCAGTGAGTCTGGAGGGACAGCTGCTAGCACAGATACGCAGTATTTT.

This clone has a handful of counts. The rearrangement links TRBV21-1 to TRBJ1-2. TRBV21-1 is marked as a pseudogene. This CDR3 has 14 amino acids. Here the CDR3 reads CASKTEVGIHGYTF. The DNA for the CDR3 is TGTGCCAGCAAGACCGAGGTCGGGATCCATGGCTACACCTTC.

J is TRBJ2-1 and V is TRBV3-1 (or the pseudogene TRBV3-2); D uncertain. The germline CDR1 and CDR2 sequences are LGHDT and YNNKEL (reference sequence). The V end lost 8 bases, the J end lost 8 bases, and 10 bases lay between the germline ends. The CDR3 is 11 residues long. DNA of the CDR3: TGTGCCAGCCACGGAGTAGATGAGCAGTTCTTC. It yields the protein CASHGVDEQFF.

This clone was recorded at least ten times. V gene TRBV7-9 combines with J gene TRBJ1-4; 9 bases are a match to TRBD1. Germline trimming cut 4 bases from V and 8 bases from J; bases unmatched to any gene: 8. The CDR3 covers 15 residues. Germline CDR1 SEHNR, CDR2 FQNEAQ (reference sequence). The CDR3 DNA sequence: TGTGCCAGCAGCTACCACAGGGGGCGCGGGGAAAAACTGTTTTTT. It yields the protein CASSYHRGRGEKLFF.

The V gene is TRBV19, the J gene TRBJ1-5; D not certain. Germline V gene lookup returns CDR1 LNHDA and CDR2 SQIVND (reference sequence). The V gene lost 7 bases and the J gene lost 1 base, with 14 bases spanning the gap. This CDR3 comprises 15 residues. The CDR3 reads CASTLGSGSNQPQHF. The CDR3 bases are TGTGCCAGTACCCTGGGCAGTGGAAGCAATCAGCCCCAGCATTTT.

The chain is built from TRBV19 and TRBJ1-5; TRBD1 agrees at 10 bases. Germline values: CDR1 LNHDA, CDR2 SQIVND (reference sequence). J was trimmed by 4 bases and V by 5 bases; bases with no gene match: 8. The CDR3 runs 16 residues. CDR3 protein: CASSFFGTGVNQPQHF. The CDR3 DNA follows: TGTGCCAGTAGTTTCTTTGGGACAGGGGTTAATCAGCCCCAGCATTTT.

The V and J genes are TRBV27 and TRBJ2-1, with 13 bases fitting TRBD2. Germline CDR1 and CDR2: MNHEY and SMNVEV (reference sequence). This CDR3 spans 15 amino acids. Trimming removed 6 bases from V and 10 bases from J; junction bases left unmatched: 9. CDR3 in amino acids: CASSRTSGGASEQFF. The CDR3 nucleotides read TGTGCCAGCAGCCGAACTAGCGGGGGGGCCAGCGAGCAGTTCTTC.

The chain links TRBV27 to TRBJ2-6; D is ambiguous. The CDR3 runs to 16 residues. Germline CDR1 and CDR2: MNHEY and SMNVEV (reference sequence). Trimming left V 5 bases short and J 0 bases short, with 11 bases between. CDR3: CASSPNGYSGANVLTF. The CDR3 bases are TGTGCCAGCAGTCCGAACGGTTACTCTGGGGCCAACGTCCTGACTTTC.